A selection of T cell receptor beta chains follows, all from one sample in a study of blood T cell repertoires in COVID-19. Measured with immunoSEQ multiplex PCR; TCRdb has only the in-frame clones, and not every one. The sample consists of 200,000 to 250,000 clones, around 86% of them appearing once. The sequenced sample consisted of peripheral blood. These receptor sequences come from a woman aged 80 or older with COVID-19, enrolled during active disease. The CDR3 runs from the conserved cysteine through the conserved F or W. The D gene is left open where the match is weak. Some rows have no size entry. The others give once, few or many, or a class for an expanded clone.

D: TRBD1
V: TRBV14
J: TRBJ2-6
size: -
CDR3: CASSPTSQGVLSGANVLTF
DNA: TGTGCCAGCAGCCCCACTTCACAGGGGGTTCTCTCTGGGGCCAACGTCCTGACTTTC

D: -
V: TRBV5-1
J: TRBJ2-3
size: -
CDR3: CATSPGGHTDTQYF
DNA: TGCGCCACCTCGCCGGGTGGACACACAGATACGCAGTATTTT

D: TRBD2
V: TRBV24-1
J: TRBJ2-3
size: -
CDR3: CATERESTDTQYF
DNA: TGTGCCACCGAGCGGGAAAGCACAGATACGCAGTATTTT

D: -
V: TRBV10-3
J: TRBJ2-5
size: -
CDR3: CAISGTRGRQETQYF
DNA: TGTGCCATCAGTGGGACAAGGGGCCGACAAGAGACCCAGTACTTC

D: TRBD1
V: TRBV7-8
J: TRBJ1-2
size: once
CDR3: CASSLGDRRTSNYGYTF
DNA: TGTGCCAGCAGCTTAGGGGACAGGCGGACCTCTAACTATGGCTACACCTTC

D: TRBD1
V: TRBV29-1
J: TRBJ1-2
size: -
CDR3: CSVWGTADGYTF
DNA: TGCAGCGTTTGGGGGACAGCAGATGGCTACACCTTC

D: -
V: TRBV19
J: TRBJ2-3
size: -
CDR3: CASSTPGERTDTQYF
DNA: TGTGCCAGTAGTACCCCGGGGGAACGCACAGATACGCAGTATTTT

D: -
V: TRBV7-2
J: TRBJ2-2
size: -
CDR3: CASSSQGSGELFF
DNA: TGTGCCAGCAGCTCGCAGGGATCCGGGGAGCTGTTTTTT

D: -
V: TRBV11-2
J: TRBJ1-6
size: -
CDR3: CASSFRGGNNSPLHF
DNA: TGTGCCAGCAGCTTCCGGGGCGGGAATAATTCACCCCTCCACTTT

D: -
V: TRBV3-1/TRBV3-2
J: TRBJ2-7
size: -
CDR3: CASSQGGGVYEQYF
DNA: TGTGCCAGCAGCCAAGGTGGAGGTGTCTACGAGCAGTACTTC

D: -
V: TRBV7-2
J: TRBJ1-6
size: -
CDR3: CASSPPISPLHF
DNA: TGTGCCAGCAGCCCCCCTATTTCACCCCTCCACTTT

D: TRBD2
V: TRBV5-1
J: TRBJ2-3
size: -
CDR3: CASSLGTSGGKPYF
DNA: TGCGCCAGCAGCTTGGGGACTAGCGGGGGGAAGCCGTATTTT

D: TRBD2
V: TRBV11-2
J: TRBJ2-1
size: -
CDR3: CASSFGGGSYNEQFF
DNA: TGTGCCAGCAGCTTTGGGGGAGGGTCCTACAATGAGCAGTTCTTC

D: -
V: TRBV4-2
J: TRBJ2-7
size: -
CDR3: CASSQDLSGAGEQYF
DNA: TGTGCCAGCAGCCAAGATTTGAGCGGAGCGGGCGAGCAGTACTTC

D: -
V: TRBV12-1
J: TRBJ1-4
size: -
CDR3: CASSFKVKRGEKLFF
DNA: TGTGCCAGCAGCTTTAAGGTGAAAAGGGGGGAAAAACTGTTTTTT

D: -
V: TRBV9
J: TRBJ2-7
size: -
CDR3: CASSYGQNYEQYF
DNA: TGTGCCAGCAGTTACGGACAGAACTACGAGCAGTACTTC

D: -
V: TRBV2
J: TRBJ1-1
size: -
CDR3: CASKTDSSTEAFF
DNA: TGTGCCAGCAAGACAGATTCGAGCACTGAAGCTTTCTTT

D: -
V: TRBV5-1
J: TRBJ1-1
size: -
CDR3: CASSPTEYGEAFF
DNA: TGCGCCAGCAGCCCGACAGAATATGGTGAAGCTTTCTTT

D: -
V: TRBV7-2
J: TRBJ2-3
size: -
CDR3: CASSSGQSFTDTQYF
DNA: TGTGCCAGCAGCTCAGGACAGTCTTTCACAGATACGCAGTATTTT

D: TRBD2
V: TRBV30
J: TRBJ2-3
size: -
CDR3: CAWSTGLAGAADTQYF
DNA: TGTGCCTGGAGTACAGGACTAGCGGGAGCTGCTGATACGCAGTATTTT

D: -
V: TRBV30
J: TRBJ2-1
size: -
CDR3: CAWSVNAGEQFF
DNA: TGTGCCTGGAGTGTAAATGCCGGTGAGCAGTTCTTC

D: -
V: TRBV9
J: TRBJ1-4
size: -
CDR3: CASSVATGGNEKLFF
DNA: TGTGCCAGCAGCGTAGCTACTGGGGGGAATGAAAAACTGTTTTTT

D: -
V: TRBV19
J: TRBJ1-1
size: few
CDR3: CASSMQQGRTEAFF
DNA: TGTGCCAGTAGTATGCAACAGGGAAGGACTGAAGCTTTCTTT

D: -
V: TRBV27
J: TRBJ1-6
size: -
CDR3: CASKRAGSVNSPLHF
DNA: TGTGCCAGCAAGCGGGCGGGATCAGTTAATTCACCCCTCCACTTT

D: -
V: TRBV2
J: TRBJ1-5
size: -
CDR3: CASSDNRVSQPQHF
DNA: TGTGCCAGCAGTGATAACAGGGTGAGTCAGCCCCAGCATTTT

D: -
V: TRBV5-1
J: TRBJ2-1
size: few
CDR3: CASSLGGYTNEQFF
DNA: TGCGCCAGCAGCTTGGGAGGGTACACGAATGAGCAGTTCTTC

D: -
V: TRBV24-1
J: TRBJ1-4
size: few
CDR3: CATSWGATNEKLFF
DNA: TGTGCCACCAGTTGGGGAGCAACTAATGAAAAACTGTTTTTT

D: -
V: TRBV5-1
J: TRBJ1-1
size: once
CDR3: CASSLEGNTGEAFF
DNA: TGCGCCAGCAGCTTGGAAGGCAACACGGGGGAAGCTTTCTTT

D: TRBD1
V: TRBV6-4
J: TRBJ1-3
size: -
CDR3: CANTTGGVGNTIYF
DNA: TGTGCCAACACCACAGGGGGCGTCGGAAACACCATATATTTT

D: -
V: TRBV18
J: TRBJ1-2
size: -
CDR3: CASSIPANYGYTF
DNA: TGTGCCAGCTCAATTCCAGCGAACTATGGCTACACCTTC